What follows are 6 T cell receptor beta chains derived from one specimen sequenced in a study of T-cell reconstitution after alpha-beta-depleted transplantation in children. Unique molecular identifiers were incorporated when the TCRbeta library was constructed. TCRdb itself ran the PCR reads through MiXCR, one entry per CDR3 protein. The sample consists of about 980,000 distinct CDR3 sequences, around 30% of them appearing once. The specimen comprised PBMCs, mostly from graft donor cells, sampled 360 days after TCRalphabeta/CD19-depleted stem cell transplant. These receptors were collected from a boy younger than two who had a stem cell transplant for SCID, so the T cells may come from the graft donor.

This chain connects TRBV6-5 to TRBJ1-5, with D unresolved. Trimming pared 8 bases from V and 6 bases from J, leaving 14 bases between. This CDR3 has 13 residues. Germline-derived CDR1 and CDR2 are MNHEY and SVGAGI. CDR3 protein: CASRRGKGQPQHF. The CDR3 bases are TGTGCCAGCCGACGGGGTAAGGGTCAGCCCCAGCATTTT.

This clonotype showed up just a few times. The gene calls are TRBV7-2 and TRBJ1-1; D gene unclear. V gave up 2 bases and J gave up 3 bases, with 7 bases separating them. This CDR3 is 13 amino acids long. The germline gives CDR1 SGHTA, CDR2 FQGNSA. The CDR3 nucleotides read TGTGCCAGCAGCTTACTGGGCTACACTGAAGCTTTCTTT. It specifies CASSLLGYTEAFF.

The chain couples TRBV6-1 to TRBJ2-7; maybe TRBD1 (5 bases). CDR3 size: 14 residues. V was clipped by 1 base and J by 2 bases, with 9 bases between them. CDR1 is MNHNS, CDR2 SASEGT, per germline. CDR3 DNA sequence: TGTGCCAGCAGTGAAGGGGGCCACGCCTACGAGCAGTACTTC. Its protein product is CASSEGGHAYEQYF.

About this clonotype: The junction and the germline gene differ at one end; a read error may be behind it. The CDR3 DNA sequence: TGTGCCAGCAGCGGAACAGGGGGCTCCTACAATGAGCAGTTCTTC. Translation: CASSGTGGSYNEQFF. The genes are TRBV5-1 and TRBJ2-1, with 8 positions matching TRBD1. Per the germline V gene, CDR1 is SGHRS and CDR2 is YFSETQ. The CDR3 is 15 amino acids.

This clonotype was recorded at least ten times. The V gene is TRBV5-1, the J gene TRBJ2-7; tentative D call: TRBD1 (6 bases). The germline V and J ends were trimmed by 4 bases and 2 bases, with 10 bases remaining between them. The CDR3 runs to 13 residues. From germline, CDR1 is SGHRS and CDR2 YFSETQ. CDR3 in amino acids: CASSPRQAYEQYF. In DNA form, the CDR3 reads TGCGCCAGCAGCCCACGACAGGCCTACGAGCAGTACTTC. Filled out from reference TRBV5-1 and TRBJ2-7, the complete variable domain reads KAGVTQTPRYLIKTRGQQVTLSCSPISGHRSVSWYQQTPGQGLQFLFEYFSETQRNKGNFPGRFSGRQFSNSRSEMNVSTLELGDSALYLCASSPRQAYEQYFGPGTRLTVT.

V gene TRBV7-7 combines with J gene TRBJ2-3; no clear D. The CDR3 is 14 residues long. Germline V lookup: CDR1 SSHAT, CDR2 FNYEAQ (reference sequence). V was cut by 5 bases and J by 0 bases, with 9 bases left in between. Here the CDR3 DNA reads TGTGCCAGCAGCCAGAGTACTAGCACAGATACGCAGTATTTT. It is translated as CASSQSTSTDTQYF.